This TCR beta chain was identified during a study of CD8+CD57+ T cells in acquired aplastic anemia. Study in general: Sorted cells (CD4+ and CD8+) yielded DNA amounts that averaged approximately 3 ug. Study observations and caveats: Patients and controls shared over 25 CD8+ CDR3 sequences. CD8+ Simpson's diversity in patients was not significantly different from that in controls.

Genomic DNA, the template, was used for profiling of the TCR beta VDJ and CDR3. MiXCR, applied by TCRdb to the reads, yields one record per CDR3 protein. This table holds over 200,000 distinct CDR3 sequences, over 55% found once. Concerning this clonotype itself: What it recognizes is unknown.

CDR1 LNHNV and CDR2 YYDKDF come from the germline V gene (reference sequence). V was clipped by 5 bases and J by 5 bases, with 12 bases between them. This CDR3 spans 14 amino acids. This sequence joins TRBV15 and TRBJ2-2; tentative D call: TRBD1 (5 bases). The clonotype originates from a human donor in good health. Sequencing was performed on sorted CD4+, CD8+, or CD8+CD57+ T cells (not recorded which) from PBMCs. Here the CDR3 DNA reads TGTGCCACCAGCGCAGGGCGCGAGACCGGGGAGCTGTTTTTT. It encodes CATSAGRETGELFF.